This TCR beta chain was identified during a study of shared clonotypes between healthy human individuals. About the study: The study drew on two women and a few men aged 18 to 49 as donors. Study conclusions and caveats: When compared with the clonotypes that were shared by all four sorted-subset donors, the non-shared clonotypes turned out to have lower generation probabilities.

This clone was counted once. The antigen is not known. Cells designated naive CD8 were CD45RO-negative and were positively selected for CCR7, with terminally differentiated effector memory CD45RA+ cells excluded. Germline CDR1 MNHEY, CDR2 SMNVEV (reference sequence). Trimming stripped 4 bases from V and 7 bases from J, with 13 bases between. The CDR3 is 14 amino acids. Data came from immunoSEQ multiplex PCR; TCRdb stores just in-frame clones and leaves some out. Among roughly 2,000,000 clones listed, about 94% were seen once. The origin of this receptor is a man between 18 and 35 years old in good health. Some clones in this sample may be carry-over from other donors' samples. The chain carries TRBV27 and TRBJ2-2; D unclear. Material: naive CD8+ T cells from PBMCs. The CDR3 coding sequence is TGTGCCAGCAGTTCCACGGTTCTGGGCGGGGAGCTGTTTTTT. The encoded protein is CASSSTVLGGELFF.